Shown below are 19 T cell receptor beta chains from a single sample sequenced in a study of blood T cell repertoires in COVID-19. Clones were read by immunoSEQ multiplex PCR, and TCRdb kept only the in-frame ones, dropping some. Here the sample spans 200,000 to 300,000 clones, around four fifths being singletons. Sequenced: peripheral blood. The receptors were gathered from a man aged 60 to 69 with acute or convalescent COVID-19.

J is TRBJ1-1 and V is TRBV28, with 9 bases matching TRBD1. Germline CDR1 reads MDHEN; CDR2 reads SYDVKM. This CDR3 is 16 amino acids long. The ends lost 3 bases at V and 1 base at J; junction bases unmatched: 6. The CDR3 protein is CASSLRTGAENTEAFF. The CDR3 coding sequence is TGTGCCAGCAGTTTGCGGACAGGGGCGGAGAACACTGAAGCTTTCTTT.

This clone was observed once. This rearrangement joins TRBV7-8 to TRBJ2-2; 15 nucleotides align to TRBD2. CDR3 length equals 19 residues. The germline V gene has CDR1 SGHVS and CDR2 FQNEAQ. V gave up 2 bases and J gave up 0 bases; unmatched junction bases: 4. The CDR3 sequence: CASSLRGLAGGPNTGELFF. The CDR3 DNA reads TGTGCCAGCAGCTTAAGGGGACTAGCGGGGGGTCCGAACACCGGGGAGCTGTTTTTT. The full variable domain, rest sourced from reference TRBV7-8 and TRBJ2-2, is GAGVSQSPRYKVAKRGQDVALRCDPISGHVSLFWYQQALGQGPEFLTYFQNEAQLDKSGLPSDRFFAERPEGSVSTLKIQRTQQEDSAVYLCASSLRGLAGGPNTGELFFGEGSRLTVL.

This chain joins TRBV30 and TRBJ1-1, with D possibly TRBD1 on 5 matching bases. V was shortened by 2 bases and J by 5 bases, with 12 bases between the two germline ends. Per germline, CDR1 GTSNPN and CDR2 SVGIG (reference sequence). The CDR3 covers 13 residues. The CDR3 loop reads CAWSTGVRTEAFF. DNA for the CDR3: TGTGCCTGGAGTACGGGGGTGAGGACTGAAGCTTTCTTT.

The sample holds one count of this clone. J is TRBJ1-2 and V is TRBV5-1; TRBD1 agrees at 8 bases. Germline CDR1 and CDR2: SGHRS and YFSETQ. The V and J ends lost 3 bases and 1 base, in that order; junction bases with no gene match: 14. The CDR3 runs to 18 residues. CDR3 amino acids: CASSSPGTGRKDNYGYTF. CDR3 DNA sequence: TGCGCCAGCAGCTCCCCCGGGACAGGCCGGAAAGATAACTATGGCTACACCTTC.

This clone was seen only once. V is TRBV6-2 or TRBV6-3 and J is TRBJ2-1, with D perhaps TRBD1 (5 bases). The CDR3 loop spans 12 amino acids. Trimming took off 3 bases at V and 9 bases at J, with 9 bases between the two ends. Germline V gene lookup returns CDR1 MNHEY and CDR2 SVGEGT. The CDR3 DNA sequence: TGTGCCAGCAGTTATGCAGGGTCTGAGCAGTTCTTC. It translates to CASSYAGSEQFF.

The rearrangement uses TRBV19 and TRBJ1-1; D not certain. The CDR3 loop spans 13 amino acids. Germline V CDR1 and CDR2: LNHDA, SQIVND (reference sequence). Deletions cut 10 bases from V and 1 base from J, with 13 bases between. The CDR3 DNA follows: TGTGCCACACGACGGGGAGGGAACACTGAAGCTTTCTTT. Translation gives CATRRGGNTEAFF.

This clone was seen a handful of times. The CDR3 nucleotides are TGTGCCAGCAGCGTATCTAGCGGGAGTAGCGACGAGCAGTACTTC. The encoded protein is CASSVSSGSSDEQYF. This chain joins TRBV9 and TRBJ2-7; TRBD2 agrees at 10 bases. This CDR3 is built from 15 residues. Germline V CDR1 and CDR2: SGDLS, YYNGEE. V dropped 1 base and J dropped 5; count of bases not matched to a gene: 6.

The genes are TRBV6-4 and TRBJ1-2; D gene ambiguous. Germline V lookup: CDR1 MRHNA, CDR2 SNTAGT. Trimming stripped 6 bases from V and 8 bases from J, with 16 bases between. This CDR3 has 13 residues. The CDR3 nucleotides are TGTGCCAGCAGGACCTCCGAGCCCGGGGGCTACACCTTC. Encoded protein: CASRTSEPGGYTF.

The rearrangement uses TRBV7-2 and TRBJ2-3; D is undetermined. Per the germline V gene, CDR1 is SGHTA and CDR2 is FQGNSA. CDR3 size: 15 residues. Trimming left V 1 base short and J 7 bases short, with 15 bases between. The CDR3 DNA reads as TGTGCCAGCAGCTTAGGGGCATCCCCCCAGTATACGCAGTATTTT. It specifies CASSLGASPQYTQYF.

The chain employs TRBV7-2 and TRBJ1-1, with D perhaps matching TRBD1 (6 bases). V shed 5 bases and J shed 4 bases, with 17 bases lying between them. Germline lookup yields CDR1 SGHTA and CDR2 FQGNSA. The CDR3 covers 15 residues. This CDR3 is CASSTRTGGGTEAFF. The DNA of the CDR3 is TGTGCCAGCAGCACCCGGACGGGAGGGGGCACTGAAGCTTTCTTT.

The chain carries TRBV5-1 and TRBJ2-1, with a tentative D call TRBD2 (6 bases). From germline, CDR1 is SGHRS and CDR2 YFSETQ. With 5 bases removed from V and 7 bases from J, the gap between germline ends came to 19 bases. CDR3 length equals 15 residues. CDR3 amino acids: CASRIGGAPVNEQFF. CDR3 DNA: TGCGCCAGCAGGATAGGCGGGGCTCCGGTAAATGAGCAGTTCTTC.

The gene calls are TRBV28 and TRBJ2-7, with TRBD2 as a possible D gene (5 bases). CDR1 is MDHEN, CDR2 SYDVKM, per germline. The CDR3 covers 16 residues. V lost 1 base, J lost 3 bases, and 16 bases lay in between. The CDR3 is CASSLSGIGQFYEQYF. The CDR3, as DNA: TGTGCCAGCAGTTTATCGGGAATCGGTCAGTTCTACGAGCAGTACTTC. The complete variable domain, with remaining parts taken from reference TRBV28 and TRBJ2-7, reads DVKVTQSSRYLVKRTGEKVFLECVQDMDHENMFWYRQDPGLGLRLIYFSYDVKMKEKGDIPEGYSVSREKKERFSLILESASTNQTSMYLCASSLSGIGQFYEQYFGPGTRLTVT.

CDR3 amino acids: CASSLIGQETGELFF. CDR3 coding DNA: TGTGCCAGCAGCTTAATCGGACAAGAAACCGGGGAGCTGTTTTTT. This chain links TRBV7-9 with TRBJ2-2; perhaps TRBD1 as D (5 bases). Germline-derived CDR1 and CDR2 are SEHNR and FQNEAQ (reference sequence). This CDR3 is 15 amino acids long. The germline V and J ends were trimmed by 2 bases and 5 bases, with 12 bases remaining between them.

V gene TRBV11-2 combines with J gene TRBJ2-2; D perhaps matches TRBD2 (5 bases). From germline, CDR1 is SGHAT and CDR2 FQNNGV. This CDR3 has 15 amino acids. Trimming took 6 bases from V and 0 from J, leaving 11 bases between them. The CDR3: CASSALGANTGELFF. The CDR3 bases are TGTGCCAGCAGTGCACTCGGGGCGAACACCGGGGAGCTGTTTTTT.

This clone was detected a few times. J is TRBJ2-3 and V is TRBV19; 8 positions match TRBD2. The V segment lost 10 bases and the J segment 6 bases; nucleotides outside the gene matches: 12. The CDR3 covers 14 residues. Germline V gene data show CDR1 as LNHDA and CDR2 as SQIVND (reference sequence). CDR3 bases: TGTGCCACGAGTATAGGCGGGGGGCCGGATACGCAGTATTTT. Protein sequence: CATSIGGGPDTQYF.

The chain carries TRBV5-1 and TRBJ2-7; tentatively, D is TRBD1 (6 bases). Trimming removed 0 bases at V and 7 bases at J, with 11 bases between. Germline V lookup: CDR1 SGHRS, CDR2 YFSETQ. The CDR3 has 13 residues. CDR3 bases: TGCGCCAGCAGCTTGGACAGGGTGTCGGAGCAGTACTTC. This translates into CASSLDRVSEQYF.

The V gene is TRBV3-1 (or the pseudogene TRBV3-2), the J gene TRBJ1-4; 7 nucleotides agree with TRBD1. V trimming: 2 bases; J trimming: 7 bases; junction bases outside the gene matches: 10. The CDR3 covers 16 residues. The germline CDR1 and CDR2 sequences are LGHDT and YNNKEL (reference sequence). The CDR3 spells CASSQSGGGSGEKLFF. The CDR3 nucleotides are TGTGCCAGCAGCCAAAGTGGAGGGGGCTCGGGTGAAAAACTGTTTTTT.

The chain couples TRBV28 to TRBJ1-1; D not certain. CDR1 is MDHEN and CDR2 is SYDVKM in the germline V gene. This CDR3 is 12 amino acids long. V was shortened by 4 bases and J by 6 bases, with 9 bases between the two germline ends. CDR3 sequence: CASSSTTPEAFF. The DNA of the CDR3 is TGTGCCAGCAGTTCTACTACGCCTGAAGCTTTCTTT.

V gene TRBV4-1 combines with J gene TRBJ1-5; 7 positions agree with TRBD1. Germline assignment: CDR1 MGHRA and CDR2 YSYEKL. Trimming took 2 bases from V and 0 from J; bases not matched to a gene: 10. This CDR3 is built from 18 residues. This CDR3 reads CASSQPLGTVGSNQPQHF. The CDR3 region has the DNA TGCGCCAGCAGCCAACCACTGGGGACAGTGGGTAGCAATCAGCCCCAGCATTTT.